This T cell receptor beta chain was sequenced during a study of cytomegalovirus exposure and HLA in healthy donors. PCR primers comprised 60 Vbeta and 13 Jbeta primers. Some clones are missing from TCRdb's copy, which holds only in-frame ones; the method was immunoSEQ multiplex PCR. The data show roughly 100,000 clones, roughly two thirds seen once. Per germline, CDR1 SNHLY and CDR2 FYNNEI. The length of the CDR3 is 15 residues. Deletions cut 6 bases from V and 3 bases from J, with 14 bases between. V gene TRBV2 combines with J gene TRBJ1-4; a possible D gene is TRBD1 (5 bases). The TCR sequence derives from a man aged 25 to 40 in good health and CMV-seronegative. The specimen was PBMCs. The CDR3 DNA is TGTGCCAGCAGATTACAGCGGGACGCTAATGAAAAACTGTTTTTT. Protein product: CASRLQRDANEKLFF.